This TCR beta chain was documented in a study of Ad26.COV2.S vaccination and SARS-CoV-2 variants (dated by TCRdb to the early 2020s). Describing the broader study: Vaccine-arm donors came from COV1001, a multicentre, randomized, double-blind, placebo-controlled phase I-IIa trial of Ad26.COV2.S in healthy adults. Ad26.COV2.S was administered intramuscularly at a dose of 5x10^10 or 1x10^11 viral particles, either as one shot or as two shots given 56 days apart. The TCR-sequenced set comprised around 30 samples: some 19 Ad26.COV2.S vaccine recipients, 5 placebo recipients and 8 SARS-CoV-2 convalescent individuals. Participants in the trial were split at random into five groups of five each, receiving low-dose or high-dose Ad26.COV2.S once or twice, or else placebo on both occasions. Investigators remained blinded to trial group allocation during experiments and outcome assessment. Sequencing of the TCRbeta repertoire served to evaluate the specificity and breadth of SARS-CoV-2-reactive T cell receptors following Ad26.COV2.S vaccination. Study-wide conclusions, independent of this receptor: According to the authors, total T cell responses may have been underestimated by the TCR breadth and depth analyses. Compared with placebo recipients, Ad26.COV2.S recipients showed higher spike-specific TCR breadth (P = 0.0014). Comparing responses between vaccine doses or regimens was not something the study was powered to do. Vaccine and placebo recipients had similar non-spike TCR breadth, a finding consistent with the vaccine containing only spike. Substantial breadth of spike-specific CD8+ and CD4+ T cell responses was reported after vaccination.

The immunoSEQ Assay was used to sequence TCRbeta CDR3 regions. After extraction, genomic DNA underwent amplification by bias-controlled multiplex PCR, followed by high-throughput sequencing. As for the authors' bioinformatics: Collapsing and filtering of sequences were performed to quantify the absolute abundance of each unique TCRbeta CDR3 region. T cell fraction was estimated by normalization of TCRbeta template counts to usable DNA, with usable DNA being measured through amplification of reference genes present in all nucleated cells. Repertoire TCRs were annotated as SARS-CoV-2-specific by exact matching of V gene, CDR3 amino acid sequence and J gene to a known reactive TCR set. The reference SARS-CoV-2 TCR set was derived from MIRA and filtered for enrichment in COVID-19-positive ImmuneCODE repertoires, a step that removed public or cross-reactive TCRs. Drawing on the MIRA antigens, annotated TCRs were analysed further at the level of specific ORF or position within ORF. Depth was the summed frequency of annotated unique rearrangements, while breadth was defined as annotated unique rearrangements over total unique productive rearrangements. Two-sided Wilcoxon rank-sum tests were applied when comparing TCR breadth between groups. Entries here come from immuneACCESS through TCRdb and include only in-frame sequences with V and J called. Some clones fail to appear in such tables; in the studies checked, an unresolved V gene covers under half of the shortfall, and the cause of the remainder is unknown. V and J calls and clone size come straight from that table; D and trimming were deduced from the DNA. The table for this sample lists around 300,000 clones; roughly 90% of them were counted only once. The ten largest clones represent 5% to 6.5% of the sample.

Turning to this clone: There is no known antigen for this receptor. No per-base quality is available; no much larger clone lies one base away.

This specimen's treatment or condition label, per the study, means: some 20 received Ad26.COV2.S at low or high dose, single or two shots; about five received placebo; per-sample allocation not given. For vaccine and placebo recipients, repertoires were sequenced using samples collected on day 63 after the first injection. Cohort 1b enrolled about two dozen adults aged 18-55 years at a single site in Boston, USA, between 29 July and 7 August 2020. Ad26.COV2.S was a replication-incompetent adenovirus type 26 vector that expressed a prefusion-stabilized SARS-CoV-2 spike protein derived from the original Wuhan strain. The CDR3 starts with the cysteine, ends with the phenylalanine, and has 17 residues. The entry retains the CDR3 DNA only, 51 bases that are in frame from base 1. V is pared back by 5 bases and J by 0 bases, with 17 bases lying between the germline termini. The germline V gene specifies SGHTA as CDR1 and FQGNSA as CDR2.

This specimen was peripheral blood, taken in a trial of Ad26.COV2.S vaccine versus placebo. The sequence was obtained from a person between 18 and 65 years old who received the Ad26.COV2.S COVID-19 vaccine or a placebo. The chain is encoded by TRBV7-2 joined to TRBJ2-1; TRBD1 could be the D gene, as 6 bases match. The CDR3 is CASSPQGQRSSYNEQFF. The bases are TGTGCCAGCAGCCCTCAGGGACAACGGAGCTCCTACAATGAGCAGTTCTTC.